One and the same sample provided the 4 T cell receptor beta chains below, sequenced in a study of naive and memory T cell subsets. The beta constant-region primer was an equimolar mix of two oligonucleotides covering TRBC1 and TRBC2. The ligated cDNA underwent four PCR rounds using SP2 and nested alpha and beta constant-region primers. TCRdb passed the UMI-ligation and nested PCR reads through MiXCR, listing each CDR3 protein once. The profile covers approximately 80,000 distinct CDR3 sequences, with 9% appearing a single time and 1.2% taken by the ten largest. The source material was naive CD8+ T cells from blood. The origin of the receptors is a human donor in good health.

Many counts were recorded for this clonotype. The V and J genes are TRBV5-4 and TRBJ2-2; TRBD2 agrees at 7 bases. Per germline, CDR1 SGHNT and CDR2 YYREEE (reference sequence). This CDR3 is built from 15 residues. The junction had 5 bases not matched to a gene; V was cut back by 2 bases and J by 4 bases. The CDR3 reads CASSFWTSITGELFF. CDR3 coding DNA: TGTGCCAGCAGCTTTTGGACTAGTATCACCGGGGAGCTGTTTTTT.

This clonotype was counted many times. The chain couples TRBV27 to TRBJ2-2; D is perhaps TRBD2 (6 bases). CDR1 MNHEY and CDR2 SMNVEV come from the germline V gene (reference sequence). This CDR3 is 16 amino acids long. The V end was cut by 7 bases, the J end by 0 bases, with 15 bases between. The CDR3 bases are TGTGCCAGCACCGGAGGGACGTTTACGAACACCGGGGAGCTGTTTTTT. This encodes CASTGGTFTNTGELFF.

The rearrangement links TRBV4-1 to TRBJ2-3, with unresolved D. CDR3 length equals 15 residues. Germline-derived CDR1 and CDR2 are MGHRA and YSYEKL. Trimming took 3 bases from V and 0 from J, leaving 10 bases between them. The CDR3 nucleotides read TGCGCCAGCAGCCACGGACCAATGAGCACAGATACGCAGTATTTT. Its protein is CASSHGPMSTDTQYF.

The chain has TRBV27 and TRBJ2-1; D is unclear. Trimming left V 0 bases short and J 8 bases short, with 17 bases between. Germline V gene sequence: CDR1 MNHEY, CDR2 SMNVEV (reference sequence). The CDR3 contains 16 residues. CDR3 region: CASSLSSPTRGDEQFF. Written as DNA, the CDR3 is TGTGCCAGCAGTTTATCGTCGCCTACCCGTGGGGATGAGCAGTTCTTC.